This passage covers 10 T cell receptor beta chains from one sample sequenced in a study of T cell responses to AZD1222 COVID-19 vaccine. The assay was immunoSEQ multiplex PCR, and TCRdb's table has in-frame clones only and misses some. The table has around 94,000 clones, 70% to 90% seen once. The sample here was peripheral blood, taken on day 0 of AZD1222 vaccination. The receptor source for this set is an adult in good health.

The chain uses TRBV2 and TRBJ1-2; 9 nucleotides agree with TRBD1. Germline V CDR1 and CDR2: SNHLY, FYNNEI. The trim removed 6 bases at V and 7 bases at J, leaving 15 bases unmatched. The CDR3 runs to 16 residues. The CDR3 loop reads CASRAGQGRGVSGYTF. Here the CDR3 DNA reads TGTGCCAGCAGGGCCGGACAGGGGCGAGGTGTAAGTGGCTACACCTTC. The variable domain in full, completed from reference TRBV2 and TRBJ1-2, reads EPEVTQTPSHQVTQMGQEVILRCVPISNHLYFYWYRQILGQKVEFLVSFYNNEISEKSEIFDDQFSVERPDGSNFTLKIRSTKLEDSAMYFCASRAGQGRGVSGYTFGSGTRLTVV.

This chain joins TRBV28 and TRBJ1-5; D gene uncertain. The CDR3 has 18 amino acids. V gave up 2 bases and J gave up 0 bases, with 17 bases separating them. Germline V gives CDR1 MDHEN, CDR2 SYDVKM. CDR3 nucleotides: TGTGCCAGCAGTTTAGAGAAGGCCAACACCTATAGCAATCAGCCCCAGCATTTT. Residues: CASSLEKANTYSNQPQHF.

The chain recombines TRBV5-1 with TRBJ2-4; either TRBD1 or TRBD2 may fit D (6 bases each). The CDR3 spans 14 residues. Germline V CDR1 and CDR2: SGHRS, YFSETQ. The germline V and J ends were trimmed by 2 bases and 8 bases, with 14 bases remaining between them. CDR3 sequence (DNA): TGCGCCAGCAGCTTAGGAGGGGGAGCGGACATTCAGTACTTC. Its translation: CASSLGGGADIQYF.

The CDR3 DNA follows: TGTGCCAGTAGTACCTTCCGGGACAACGAAAAACTGTTTTTT. Translating it yields CASSTFRDNEKLFF. This chain joins TRBV19 and TRBJ1-4, with a weak D call TRBD1 (6 bases). Germline V gene data show CDR1 as LNHDA and CDR2 as SQIVND (reference sequence). V shed 4 bases and J shed 8 bases, with 14 bases lying between them. The length of the CDR3 is 14 residues.

The chain couples TRBV6-5 to TRBJ2-7, with 8 positions matching TRBD1. V was clipped by 8 bases and J by 4 bases; unmatched bases: 4. Per germline, CDR1 MNHEY and CDR2 SVGAGI. The length of the CDR3 is 12 residues. CDR3: CASSGTGYEQYF. As DNA, the CDR3 is TGTGCCAGCTCCGGGACAGGATACGAGCAGTACTTC.

The chain couples TRBV7-3 to TRBJ1-1; D not certain. The CDR3 sequence is 14 residues long. Germline CDR1 and CDR2: SGHTA and FQGTGA. Trimming removed 1 base from V and 1 base from J, with 7 bases in between. CDR3 coding DNA: TGTGCCAGCAGCTTAATAGGGCAGAACACTGAAGCTTTCTTT. The encoded protein is CASSLIGQNTEAFF.

This clone has a single count. The V call is TRBV11-2, the J call TRBJ1-2; D may be TRBD1 (6 bases). This CDR3 spans 15 amino acids. The V gene's germline CDR1 is SGHAT and CDR2 FQNNGV. Trimming cost V 5 bases and J 4 bases, with 17 bases left between them. The CDR3 nucleotides are TGTGCCAGCAGCACCCTTACAGGGAGTGGCTATGGCTACACCTTC. It encodes CASSTLTGSGYGYTF.

This chain links TRBV6-2 or TRBV6-3 with TRBJ2-5; D is possibly TRBD1 or TRBD2 (6 bases each). The CDR3 loop spans 14 amino acids. Germline CDR1 MNHEY, CDR2 SVGEGT. Trimming shortened V by 2 bases and J by 5 bases, and 12 bases separated the two germline ends. The CDR3 DNA reads as TGTGCCAGCAGTTACGACCGGGGGCCTGAGACCCAGTACTTC. Protein sequence: CASSYDRGPETQYF.

The genes are TRBV7-8 and TRBJ1-6; D remains ambiguous. With 5 bases removed from V and 7 bases from J, the gap between germline ends came to 18 bases. This CDR3 has 16 amino acids. Germline V gene data show CDR1 as SGHVS and CDR2 as FQNEAQ. CDR3 in DNA: TGTGCCAGCAGCCATCCCCCGGGCAGTAAGAATTCACCCCTCCACTTT. Translating it yields CASSHPPGSKNSPLHF.

J is TRBJ2-7 and V is TRBV10-1; D remains ambiguous. The CDR3 has 11 amino acids. V lost 5 bases to trimming and J lost 2 bases, with 4 bases between them. The germline gives CDR1 WNHNN, CDR2 SYGVQD (reference sequence). The CDR3 DNA is TGCGCCAGCAGTTTCACCTACGAGCAGTACTTC. Translated, it gives CASSFTYEQYF.